This TCR beta chain was documented in a study of shared clonotypes between healthy human individuals. Looked up from germline, CDR1 is SGHKS and CDR2 is YYEKEE (reference sequence). The CDR3 loop spans 13 amino acids. Unsorted samples, those not sorted, used approximately 88 million PBMCs for genomic DNA. Unsorted PBMC replicate PCRs used approximately 300 ng DNA, 25,000 to 35,000 T cell genomes. Profiled with immunoSEQ multiplex PCR; TCRdb holds only in-frame clones, not every one. The sample records 400,000 to 600,000 clones, roughly 85% being singletons. This clone was counted only a few times. One end of the junction varies from germline; a read error may be responsible.

The specimen was PBMCs. The V gene is TRBV5-5, the J gene TRBJ1-3; tentatively, D is TRBD1 (5 bases). The source is a woman between 40 and 55 years old in good health. Some clones in this sample may be carry-over from other donors' samples. CDR3 protein: CASSLERGQGRNF. As DNA, the CDR3 is TGTGCCAGCAGCTTGGAAAGAGGGCAGGGCCGAAATTTT.